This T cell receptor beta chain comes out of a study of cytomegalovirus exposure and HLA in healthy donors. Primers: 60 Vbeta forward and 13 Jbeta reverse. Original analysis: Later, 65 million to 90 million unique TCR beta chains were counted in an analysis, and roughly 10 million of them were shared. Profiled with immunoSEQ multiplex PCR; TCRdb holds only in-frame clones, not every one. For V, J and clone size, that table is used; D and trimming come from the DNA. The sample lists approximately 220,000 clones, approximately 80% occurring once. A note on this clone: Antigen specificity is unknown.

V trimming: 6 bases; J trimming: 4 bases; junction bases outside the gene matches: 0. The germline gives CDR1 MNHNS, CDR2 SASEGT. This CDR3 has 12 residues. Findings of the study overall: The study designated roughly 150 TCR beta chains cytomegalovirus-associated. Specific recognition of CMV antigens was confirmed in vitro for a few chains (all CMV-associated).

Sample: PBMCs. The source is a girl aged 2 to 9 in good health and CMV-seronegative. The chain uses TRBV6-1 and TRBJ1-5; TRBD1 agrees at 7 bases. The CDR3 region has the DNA TGTGCCAGCAGGGGACAGAATCAGCCCCAGCATTTT. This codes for CASRGQNQPQHF.